A selection of T cell receptor beta chains follows, all from one sample in a study of blood T cells in healthy people across ages. MiXCR was run by TCRdb on the 5' RACE reads, yielding one entry per CDR3 protein. The sample carries 1.5 million to 2 million distinct CDR3 sequences, approximately 50% recorded once. The sample consisted of blood. The receptors were gathered from a woman between 35 and 50 years old in good health. Both conserved end residues are part of each CDR3. D genes are given only for firm matches. Size is omitted from some rows. Given values are once, few, many or a class for expanded clones.

V gene	J gene	clone size	D gene	CDR3 protein	CDR3 DNA
TRBV12-3/TRBV12-4	TRBJ2-1	.	.	CASRNRGNSYNEQFF	TGTGCCAGCCGGAACCGGGGGAATAGCTACAATGAGCAGTTCTTC
TRBV5-5	TRBJ1-6	.	.	CASSPTVGVNSPLHF	TGTGCCAGCAGCCCCACCGTTGGAGTGAATTCACCCCTCCACTTT
TRBV6-5	TRBJ1-6	.	TRBD1	CASRPDRGYSPLHF	TGTGCCAGCAGACCAGACAGGGGTTATTCACCCCTCCACTTT
TRBV5-1	TRBJ2-7	few	TRBD1	CASSTGTGNGASYEQYF	TGCGCCAGCAGTACCGGGACAGGGAACGGGGCTTCCTACGAGCAGTACTTC
TRBV24-1	TRBJ2-1	.	.	CATSDQSQVGAGEQFF	TGTGCCACCAGTGATCAATCCCAAGTAGGGGCTGGTGAGCAGTTCTTC
TRBV20-1	TRBJ1-5	once	.	CSARDGSRGNQPQHF	TGCAGTGCTAGAGATGGTTCCAGGGGCAATCAGCCCCAGCATTTT
TRBV5-1	TRBJ2-3	.	.	CASSLPMDTQYF	TGCGCCAGCAGCCTTCCAATGGATACGCAGTATTTT
TRBV9	TRBJ2-5	.	.	CASSQRTEQETQYF	TGTGCCAGCAGCCAAAGGACTGAACAAGAGACCCAGTACTTC
TRBV7-2	TRBJ2-7	few	.	CASSADHSEQYF	TGTGCCAGCAGCGCGGACCACTCCGAGCAGTACTTC
TRBV5-6	TRBJ2-7	.	.	CASSAWTDTYEQYF	TGTGCCAGCAGTGCCTGGACAGACACCTACGAGCAGTACTTC
TRBV27	TRBJ1-1	once	.	CASSRMDSQGSTEAFF	TGTGCCAGCAGCCGGATGGACAGCCAAGGGAGCACTGAAGCTTTCTTT
TRBV29-1	TRBJ1-2	few	.	CSVMGRNYGYTF	TGCAGCGTCATGGGACGGAACTATGGCTACACCTTC
TRBV27	TRBJ2-6	.	.	CASSDVYSGANVLTF	TGTGCCAGCAGTGACGTCTACTCTGGGGCCAACGTCCTGACTTTC
TRBV28	TRBJ2-5	few	TRBD2	CANSKLAGGPETQYF	TGTGCCAACTCAAAACTAGCGGGGGGGCCGGAGACCCAGTACTTC
TRBV20-1	TRBJ1-2	.	TRBD1	CSALGLGGQNYGYTF	TGCAGTGCCCTCGGCCTCGGGGGACAGAACTATGGCTACACCTTC
TRBV27	TRBJ2-3	once	TRBD2	CASKLTSGGVDTQYF	TGTGCCAGCAAACTGACTAGCGGGGGGGTGGATACGCAGTATTTT
TRBV7-8	TRBJ2-3	few	TRBD1	CASSWGDRSDTQYF	TGTGCCAGCAGCTGGGGGGACAGGTCAGATACGCAGTATTTT
TRBV7-9	TRBJ1-2	.	.	CASAPGSSGSYTF	TGTGCCAGCGCCCCGGGGAGCTCGGGGAGCTACACCTTC
TRBV2	TRBJ1-2	.	TRBD1	CASSEAQGAIYYGYTF	TGTGCCAGCAGTGAGGCACAGGGGGCAATTTACTATGGCTACACCTTC
TRBV28	TRBJ2-1	.	.	CASSPGAWGDNEQFF	TGTGCCAGCAGTCCTGGAGCGTGGGGGGACAATGAGCAGTTCTTC
TRBV27	TRBJ2-5	.	.	CASSRVTSVGETQYF	TGTGCCAGCAGCCGCGTTACAAGCGTTGGAGAGACCCAGTACTTC
TRBV27	TRBJ2-3	few	TRBD2	CASRRSGLAGGLGQYF	TGTGCCAGCAGGCGATCAGGACTAGCGGGGGGATTAGGGCAGTATTTT
TRBV9	TRBJ2-1	.	.	CASSPGGNGNEQFF	TGTGCCAGCAGCCCCGGGGGAAACGGTAATGAGCAGTTCTTC